This is a list of T cell receptor beta chains from one sample in a study of OX40 agonist ivuxolimab in advanced cancers. Profiled with immunoSEQ multiplex PCR; TCRdb holds only in-frame clones, not every one. The sample carries 75,000 to 100,000 clones, approximately 92% recorded once. The sample here was CD4+ or CD8+ T cells sorted from blood, taken in a trial of the OX40 agonist ivuxolimab. Source of these receptors: an adult with an advanced solid tumor such as melanoma, head and neck, liver or kidney cancer. CDR3s include the opening cysteine and the closing phenylalanine or tryptophan. Fields, in order: clone size, V gene, D gene, J gene, CDR3 DNA, CDR3 protein. D genes are given only for firm matches. The listing skips clone size in some rows; elsewhere it reads once, few, many or a size class.

clone_size: -
v_call: TRBV15
d_call: -
j_call: TRBJ2-1
cdr3_nt: TGTGCCACCAGCATAGCCCGCCGGGGAAATGAGCAGTTCTTC
cdr3_aa: CATSIARRGNEQFF

clone_size: -
v_call: TRBV5-6
d_call: -
j_call: TRBJ2-1
cdr3_nt: TGTGCCAGCAGCTTGGCGCGGGGAACTGAGCAGTTCTTC
cdr3_aa: CASSLARGTEQFF

clone_size: -
v_call: TRBV30
d_call: TRBD1
j_call: TRBJ2-7
cdr3_nt: TGTGCCTGGAGTGTAGGGACAGGGCTGAGCGAGCAGTACTTC
cdr3_aa: CAWSVGTGLSEQYF

clone_size: -
v_call: TRBV11-2
d_call: -
j_call: TRBJ2-5
cdr3_nt: TGTGCCAGCAGCTCCTACGCCACCACGGGAGAGACCCAGTACTTC
cdr3_aa: CASSSYATTGETQYF

clone_size: once
v_call: TRBV18
d_call: -
j_call: TRBJ1-1
cdr3_nt: TGTGCCAGCTCACGCCCTTTTTGGACACTAAACACTGAAGCTTTCTTT
cdr3_aa: CASSRPFWTLNTEAFF

clone_size: -
v_call: TRBV19
d_call: -
j_call: TRBJ1-1
cdr3_nt: TGTGCCAGTAGTATGGGGAGTTTAACTGAAGCTTTCTTT
cdr3_aa: CASSMGSLTEAFF

clone_size: -
v_call: TRBV6-1
d_call: -
j_call: TRBJ2-1
cdr3_nt: TGTGCCAGCAGTGAATACGGGCGGTACTCCTACAATGAGCAGTTCTTC
cdr3_aa: CASSEYGRYSYNEQFF

clone_size: -
v_call: TRBV6-5
d_call: -
j_call: TRBJ1-1
cdr3_nt: TGTGCCAGCAGGTCCATCGAGGGGATTATCGCTGAAGCTTTCTTT
cdr3_aa: CASRSIEGIIAEAFF

clone_size: -
v_call: TRBV28
d_call: -
j_call: TRBJ2-3
cdr3_nt: TGTGCCAGCAGTCCCCAGGTTCAAGCATTAGCAGATACGCAGTATTTT
cdr3_aa: CASSPQVQALADTQYF

clone_size: -
v_call: TRBV4-3
d_call: -
j_call: TRBJ2-7
cdr3_nt: TGCGCCAGCAGCCAAGCTGAGGACAGATTCTCCTACGAGCAGTACTTC
cdr3_aa: CASSQAEDRFSYEQYF

clone_size: -
v_call: TRBV19
d_call: -
j_call: TRBJ1-6
cdr3_nt: TGTGCCAGTAGTTCATGGACATTCCGCTCCTATAATTCACCCCTCCACTTT
cdr3_aa: CASSSWTFRSYNSPLHF

clone_size: -
v_call: TRBV2
d_call: -
j_call: TRBJ1-1
cdr3_nt: TGTGCCAGCAGTGATTATGGGGGGATGAACACTGAAGCTTTCTTT
cdr3_aa: CASSDYGGMNTEAFF

clone_size: -
v_call: TRBV9
d_call: -
j_call: TRBJ1-1
cdr3_nt: TGTGCCAGCAGCGTAGAGCCGGAGACAGGCTTGAACACTGAAGCTTTCTTT
cdr3_aa: CASSVEPETGLNTEAFF

clone_size: once
v_call: TRBV19
d_call: TRBD1
j_call: TRBJ1-1
cdr3_nt: TGTGCCAGTAGTATGGGGACAGGGGGGCACACTGAAGCTTTCTTT
cdr3_aa: CASSMGTGGHTEAFF

clone_size: -
v_call: TRBV7-9
d_call: TRBD1
j_call: TRBJ1-1
cdr3_nt: TGTGCCAGCAGACTACTCCGGGACAGGGATTTTACAATGAACACTGAAGCTTTCTTT
cdr3_aa: CASRLLRDRDFTMNTEAFF

clone_size: -
v_call: TRBV18
d_call: -
j_call: TRBJ2-1
cdr3_nt: TGTGCCAGCTCAGGAGCGGGTTCGGCACACAATGAGCAGTTCTTC
cdr3_aa: CASSGAGSAHNEQFF

clone_size: -
v_call: TRBV7-2
d_call: -
j_call: TRBJ1-3
cdr3_nt: TGTGCCAGCAGCTTAGTTCCCCATCCAGCCTCTGGAAACACCATATATTTT
cdr3_aa: CASSLVPHPASGNTIYF

clone_size: -
v_call: TRBV29-1
d_call: -
j_call: TRBJ2-5
cdr3_nt: TGCAGCGTTGAAGGACACCAAGAGACCCAGTACTTC
cdr3_aa: CSVEGHQETQYF

clone_size: -
v_call: TRBV19
d_call: -
j_call: TRBJ2-7
cdr3_nt: TGTGCCAGTAGTATAACCGGGGCCAGCGGCTACGAGCAGTACTTC
cdr3_aa: CASSITGASGYEQYF

clone_size: -
v_call: TRBV4-3
d_call: -
j_call: TRBJ1-1
cdr3_nt: TGCGCCAGCAGCCAAGATACAGGATCGAACACTGAAGCTTTCTTT
cdr3_aa: CASSQDTGSNTEAFF

clone_size: -
v_call: TRBV28
d_call: -
j_call: TRBJ1-5
cdr3_nt: TGTGCCAGCAGTTTTTTTCAGTCGGGGGGGGTACCCAATCAGCCCCAGCATTTT
cdr3_aa: CASSFFQSGGVPNQPQHF

clone_size: -
v_call: TRBV9
d_call: TRBD1
j_call: TRBJ1-1
cdr3_nt: TGTGCCAGCAGCGTTCGGGACAGGAGATATGAAGCTTTCTTT
cdr3_aa: CASSVRDRRYEAFF

clone_size: -
v_call: TRBV19
d_call: -
j_call: TRBJ2-1
cdr3_nt: TGTGCCAGTAGTATAGGGGCCCCCTACAATGAGCAGTTCTTC
cdr3_aa: CASSIGAPYNEQFF

clone_size: -
v_call: TRBV5-8
d_call: -
j_call: TRBJ2-5
cdr3_nt: TGTGCCAGCAGCTTTCCCCCCGGGGAGGAGACCCAGTACTTC
cdr3_aa: CASSFPPGEETQYF

clone_size: -
v_call: TRBV11-3
d_call: -
j_call: TRBJ2-1
cdr3_nt: TGTGCCAGCAGTAACAATGAGCAGTTCTTC
cdr3_aa: CASSNNEQFF

clone_size: -
v_call: TRBV11-2
d_call: -
j_call: TRBJ1-5
cdr3_nt: TGTGCCAGCAGCTTAGGGGGGTCGTATAGCAATCAGCCCCAGCATTTT
cdr3_aa: CASSLGGSYSNQPQHF

clone_size: once
v_call: TRBV5-6
d_call: TRBD1
j_call: TRBJ2-7
cdr3_nt: TGTGCCAGCAGCCTGACAGGGCGGTACGAGCAGTACTTC
cdr3_aa: CASSLTGRYEQYF

clone_size: -
v_call: TRBV11-2
d_call: TRBD2
j_call: TRBJ2-5
cdr3_nt: TGTGCCAGCAGCTTAAGCGGGAGGGCGACACAAGAGACCCAGTACTTC
cdr3_aa: CASSLSGRATQETQYF

clone_size: -
v_call: TRBV15
d_call: -
j_call: TRBJ1-2
cdr3_nt: TGTGCCACCAGCAGAGATCAGGGGACGAGCAGGCGAGGCTACACCTTC
cdr3_aa: CATSRDQGTSRRGYTF

clone_size: -
v_call: TRBV9
d_call: -
j_call: TRBJ2-1
cdr3_nt: TGTGCCAGCAGCGTAGATGTGGCTTCCTACAATGAGCAGTTCTTC
cdr3_aa: CASSVDVASYNEQFF

clone_size: -
v_call: TRBV29-1
d_call: -
j_call: TRBJ2-7
cdr3_nt: TGCAGCGTTGAAGAACCGGGGTTAAGCTCCTACGAGCAGTACTTC
cdr3_aa: CSVEEPGLSSYEQYF

clone_size: few
v_call: TRBV30
d_call: TRBD1
j_call: TRBJ1-1
cdr3_nt: TGTGCCTGGAGACAGGAGTCAGGGGGTAGGACTGAAGCTTTCTTT
cdr3_aa: CAWRQESGGRTEAFF